The subject of this entry is one TCR beta chain. These data come from a study of control samples from healthy donors and cancer patients. V lost 5 bases and J lost 5, with 15 bases in between. This CDR3 is built from 14 residues. Germline CDR1 is MDHEN and CDR2 is SYDVKM. TCRdb's table, derived via immunoSEQ multiplex PCR, lists solely in-frame clones and lacks some. This sample has roughly 100,000 clones, with almost 90% found just once. The source is a man under 40 in good health. Sequences were obtained from blood. The chain has TRBV28 and TRBJ2-5; no definite D call. The CDR3 bases are TGTGCCAGCAGTGAACTACAGACGGCGGAGACCCAGTACTTC. This translates into CASSELQTAETQYF.